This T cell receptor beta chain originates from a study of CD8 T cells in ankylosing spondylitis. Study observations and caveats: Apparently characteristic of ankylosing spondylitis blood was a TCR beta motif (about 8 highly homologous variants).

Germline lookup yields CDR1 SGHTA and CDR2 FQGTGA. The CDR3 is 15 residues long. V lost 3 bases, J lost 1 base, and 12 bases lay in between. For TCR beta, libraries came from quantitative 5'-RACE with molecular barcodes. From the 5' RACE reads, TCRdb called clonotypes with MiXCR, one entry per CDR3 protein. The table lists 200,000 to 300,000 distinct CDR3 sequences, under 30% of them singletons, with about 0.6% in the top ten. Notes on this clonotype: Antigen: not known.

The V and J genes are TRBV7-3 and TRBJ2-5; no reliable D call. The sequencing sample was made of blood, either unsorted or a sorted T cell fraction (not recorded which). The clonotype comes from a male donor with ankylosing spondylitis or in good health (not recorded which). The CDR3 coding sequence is TGTGCCAGCAGCTTTCCTAGACACGGCCAAGAGACCCAGTACTTC. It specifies CASSFPRHGQETQYF.